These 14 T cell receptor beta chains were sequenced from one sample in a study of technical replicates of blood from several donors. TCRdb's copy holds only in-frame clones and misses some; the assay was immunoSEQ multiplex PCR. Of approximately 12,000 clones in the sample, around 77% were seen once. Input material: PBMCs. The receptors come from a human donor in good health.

CDR3 amino acids: CSVRPSGSTDTQYF. The CDR3 nucleotides read TGCAGCGTTCGACCTAGCGGGAGCACAGATACGCAGTATTTT. The chain links TRBV29-1 to TRBJ2-3, with 8 bases aligning to TRBD2. CDR1 is SQVTM, CDR2 ANQGSEA, per germline. CDR3 size: 14 residues. Trimming removed 5 bases from V and 0 bases from J; junction bases left unmatched: 4.

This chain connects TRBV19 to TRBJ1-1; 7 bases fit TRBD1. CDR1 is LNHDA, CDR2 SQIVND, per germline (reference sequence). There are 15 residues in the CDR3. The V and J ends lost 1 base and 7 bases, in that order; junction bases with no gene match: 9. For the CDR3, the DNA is TGTGCCAGTAGTATAGCTGGGCAGGGGGTGTTTGAAGCTTTCTTT. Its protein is CASSIAGQGVFEAFF.

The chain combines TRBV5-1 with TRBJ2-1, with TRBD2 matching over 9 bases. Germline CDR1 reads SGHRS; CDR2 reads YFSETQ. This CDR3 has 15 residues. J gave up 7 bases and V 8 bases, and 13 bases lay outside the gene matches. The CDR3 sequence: CASRRLAEGLNEQFF. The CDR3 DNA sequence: TGCGCCAGTAGGAGACTAGCGGAAGGTTTAAATGAGCAGTTCTTC.

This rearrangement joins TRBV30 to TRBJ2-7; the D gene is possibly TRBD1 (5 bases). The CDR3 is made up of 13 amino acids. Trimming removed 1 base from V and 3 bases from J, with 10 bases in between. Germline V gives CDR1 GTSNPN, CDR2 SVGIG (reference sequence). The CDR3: CAWSGGLNYEQYF. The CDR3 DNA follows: TGTGCCTGGAGTGGGGGCCTTAACTACGAGCAGTACTTC.

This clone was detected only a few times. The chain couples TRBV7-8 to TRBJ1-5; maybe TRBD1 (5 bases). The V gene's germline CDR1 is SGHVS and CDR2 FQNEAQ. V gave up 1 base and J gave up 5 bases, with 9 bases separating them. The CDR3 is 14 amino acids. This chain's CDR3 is CASSLVQDDQPQHF. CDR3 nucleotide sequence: TGTGCCAGCAGCTTAGTACAGGACGATCAGCCCCAGCATTTT.

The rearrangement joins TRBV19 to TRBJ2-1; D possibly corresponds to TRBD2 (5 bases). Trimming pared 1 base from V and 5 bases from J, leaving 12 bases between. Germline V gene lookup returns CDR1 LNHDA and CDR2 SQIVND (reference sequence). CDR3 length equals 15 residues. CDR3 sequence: CASSIGGSPHNEQFF. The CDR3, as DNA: TGTGCCAGTAGTATAGGTGGGAGTCCCCACAATGAGCAGTTCTTC.

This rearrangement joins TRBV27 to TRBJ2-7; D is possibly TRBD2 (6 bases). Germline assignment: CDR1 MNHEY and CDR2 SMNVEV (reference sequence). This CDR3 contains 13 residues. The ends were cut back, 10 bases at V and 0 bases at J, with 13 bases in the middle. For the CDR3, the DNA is TGTGCCATTCGGAGGGTTGGCTCCTACGAGCAGTACTTC. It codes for CAIRRVGSYEQYF.

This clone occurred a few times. CDR3 sequence: CASSLERGYTF. For the CDR3, the DNA is TGTGCCAGCAGCTTGGAACGGGGCTACACCTTC. The rearrangement uses TRBV5-6 and TRBJ1-2, with unresolved D. V was trimmed by 0 bases and J by 8 bases, leaving 5 bases between them. The CDR3 spans 11 residues. From germline, CDR1 is SGHDT and CDR2 YYEEEE.

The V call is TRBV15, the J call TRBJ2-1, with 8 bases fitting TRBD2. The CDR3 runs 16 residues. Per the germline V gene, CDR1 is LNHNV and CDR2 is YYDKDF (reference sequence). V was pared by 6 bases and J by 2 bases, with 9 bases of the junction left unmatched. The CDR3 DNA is TGTGCCACCAGGAAAGCGGGAGAGGCGGCCTACAATGAGCAGTTCTTC. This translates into CATRKAGEAAYNEQFF.

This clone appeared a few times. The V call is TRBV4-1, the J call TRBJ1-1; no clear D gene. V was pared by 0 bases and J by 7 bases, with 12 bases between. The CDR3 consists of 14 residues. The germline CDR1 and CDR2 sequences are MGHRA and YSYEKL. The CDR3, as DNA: TGCGCCAGCAGCCAAGATCTTATGGGCTTTGAAGCTTTCTTT. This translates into CASSQDLMGFEAFF.

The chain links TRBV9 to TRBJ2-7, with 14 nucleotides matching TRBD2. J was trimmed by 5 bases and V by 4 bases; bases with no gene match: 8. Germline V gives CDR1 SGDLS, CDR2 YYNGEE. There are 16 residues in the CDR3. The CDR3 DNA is TGTGCCAGCAGCTCCGGGACTAGCGGGAGTTTCGACGAGCAGTACTTC. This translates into CASSSGTSGSFDEQYF.

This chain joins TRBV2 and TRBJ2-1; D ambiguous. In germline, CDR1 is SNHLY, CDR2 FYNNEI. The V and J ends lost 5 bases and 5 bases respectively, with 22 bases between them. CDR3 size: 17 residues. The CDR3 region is CASSFQRGIGQDNEQFF. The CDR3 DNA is TGTGCCAGCAGTTTTCAGAGAGGTATTGGTCAAGACAATGAGCAGTTCTTC.

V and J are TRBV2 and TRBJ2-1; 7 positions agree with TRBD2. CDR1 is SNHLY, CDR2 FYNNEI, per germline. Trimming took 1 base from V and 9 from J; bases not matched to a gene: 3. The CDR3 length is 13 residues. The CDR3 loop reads CASSEGRGSEQFF. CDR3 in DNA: TGTGCCAGCAGTGAAGGGCGGGGGAGTGAGCAGTTCTTC.

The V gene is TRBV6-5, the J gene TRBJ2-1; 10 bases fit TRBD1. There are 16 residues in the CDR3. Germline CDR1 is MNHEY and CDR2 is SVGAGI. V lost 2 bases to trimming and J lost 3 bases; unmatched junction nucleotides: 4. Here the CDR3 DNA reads TGTGCCAGCAGTTACCAGGGACAGGGGATCTACAATGAGCAGTTCTTC. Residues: CASSYQGQGIYNEQFF.